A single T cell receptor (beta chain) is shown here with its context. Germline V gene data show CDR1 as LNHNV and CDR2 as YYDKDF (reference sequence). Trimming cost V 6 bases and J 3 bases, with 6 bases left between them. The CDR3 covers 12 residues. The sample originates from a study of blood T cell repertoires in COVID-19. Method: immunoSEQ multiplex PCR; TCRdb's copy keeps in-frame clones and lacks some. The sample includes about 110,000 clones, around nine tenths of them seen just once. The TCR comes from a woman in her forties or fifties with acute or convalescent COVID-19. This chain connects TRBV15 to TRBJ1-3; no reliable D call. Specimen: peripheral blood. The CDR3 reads CATRRDGNTIYF. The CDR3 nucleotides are TGTGCCACCAGGAGGGATGGAAACACCATATATTTT.